Described below is a single T cell receptor (beta chain) sequence and its context. The CDR3 loop spans 15 amino acids. Per the germline V gene, CDR1 is MNHEY and CDR2 is SMNVEV (reference sequence). The V segment lost 5 bases and the J segment 5 bases; nucleotides outside the gene matches: 6. The data belong to a study of blood T cell repertoires in COVID-19. Study context: The United States, Italy and Spain provided the acute and convalescent COVID-19 samples.

Original processing notes: Reference gene primers were amplified, and this amplification served to estimate nucleated cell counts. Some clones are missing from TCRdb's copy, which holds only in-frame ones; the method was immunoSEQ multiplex PCR. D and trimming were read from the DNA, whereas the V and J calls and clone size are those reported in that table. This table holds fewer than 55,000 clones, 84% found once. The sequencing sample was made of peripheral blood. The chain carries TRBV27 and TRBJ1-6; TRBD1 matches at 7 bases. The sequence came from a man in his fifties or sixties with acute or convalescent COVID-19. This chain's CDR3 is CASSRRDSNNSPLHF. DNA of the CDR3: TGTGCCAGCAGTAGAAGGGACAGCAATAATTCACCCCTCCACTTT.